One and the same sample provided the 9 T cell receptor beta chains below, sequenced in a study of blood T cells in healthy people across ages. Combining a sample-barcoded 5' primer with a J-beta primer mix, a second PCR ran for roughly 7 to 11 cycles. TCRdb re-derived calls from the 5' RACE reads in MiXCR, one entry per CDR3 protein. The data hold 850,000 to 1,100,000 distinct CDR3 sequences, with more than 30% observed a single time. The sequencing input was blood. These receptors were collected from a man between 18 and 35 years old in good health.

Comments on this clonotype: At one end, the junction sequence differs from germline, possibly due to a read error. The chain combines TRBV7-9 with TRBJ2-3; possibly TRBD1 for D (5 bases). CDR3 size: 14 residues. Germline assignment: CDR1 SEHNR and CDR2 FQNEAQ (reference sequence). The CDR3 DNA follows: TGTGCCAGCAGCTTGACAGACCATATAGATATGCAGTATTTT. Its protein is CASSLTDHIDMQYF.

The chain employs TRBV10-3 and TRBJ2-3; D is unclear. The CDR3 has 17 residues. Germline V CDR1 and CDR2: ENHRY, SYGVKD. V was trimmed by 3 bases and J by 1 base, leaving 17 bases between them. In DNA, the CDR3 is TGTGCCATCAGTGAAGTCCAGGCGCATGGGGGCACAGATACGCAGTATTTT. Its translation is CAISEVQAHGGTDTQYF.

Ten or more counts support this clonotype. As DNA, the CDR3 is TGCGCCAGCAGCTTCGCAGGGGCCTATGGCTACACCTTC. This gives the protein CASSFAGAYGYTF. The V gene is TRBV5-1, the J gene TRBJ1-2, with D possibly being TRBD1 (6 bases). Deletions cut 2 bases from V and 4 bases from J, with 9 bases between. The germline V gene encodes CDR1 SGHRS and CDR2 YFSETQ. This CDR3 has 13 residues.

This chain uses TRBV9 with TRBJ2-2; possibly TRBD1 for D (5 bases). V shed 2 bases and J shed 1 base, with 9 bases lying between them. Per germline, CDR1 SGDLS and CDR2 YYNGEE. The CDR3 totals 15 residues. This chain's CDR3 is CASSVAGQNTGELFF. CDR3 in DNA: TGTGCCAGCAGCGTGGCCGGACAGAACACCGGGGAGCTGTTTTTT.

This clonotype was counted a few times. The chain couples TRBV27 to TRBJ2-3; 9 bases match TRBD1. The CDR3 has 16 amino acids. The germline CDR1 and CDR2 sequences are MNHEY and SMNVEV (reference sequence). V lost 6 bases and J lost 4; bases outside the gene matches: 11. The DNA for the CDR3 is TGTGCCAGCAGCCTCTCCCGGGACAGGGATTCAGATACGCAGTATTTT. Its protein product is CASSLSRDRDSDTQYF.

This clonotype was picked up a small number of times. The gene calls are TRBV3-1 and TRBJ1-1; D is unclear. The V gene lost 0 bases and the J gene lost 1 base, with 9 bases spanning the gap. The CDR3 extends over 15 amino acids. Germline assignment: CDR1 LGHDT and CDR2 YNNKEL (reference sequence). CDR3 nucleotide sequence: TGTGCCAGCAGCCAAGAGGGTCGGAAGAACACTGAAGCTTTCTTT. Translated, it gives CASSQEGRKNTEAFF.

This clonotype was detected ten times or more. The rearrangement links TRBV27 to TRBJ1-2; weak D call: TRBD1 (6 bases). CDR1 and CDR2 from the germline V gene are MNHEY and SMNVEV (reference sequence). The V gene lost 6 bases and the J gene lost 8 bases, with 19 bases spanning the gap. This CDR3 contains 14 residues. In DNA, the CDR3 is TGTGCCAGCAGCTCGAACAGGGCACTATACGGCTACACCTTC. It translates to CASSSNRALYGYTF.

This clonotype was seen only a few times. This chain connects TRBV7-9 to TRBJ1-2; 8 bases line up with TRBD1. This CDR3 comprises 14 residues. V trimming: 8 bases; J trimming: 3 bases; junction bases outside the gene matches: 8. Germline CDR1 SEHNR, CDR2 FQNEAQ (reference sequence). The CDR3 region is CASVRQGADYGYTF. DNA for the CDR3: TGTGCCAGCGTCCGTCAGGGGGCAGACTATGGCTACACCTTC.

The chain joins TRBV5-1 to TRBJ2-3; D is undetermined. This CDR3 has 13 residues. Trimming removed 4 bases at V and 3 bases at J, with 9 bases between. Looked up from germline, CDR1 is SGHRS and CDR2 is YFSETQ. CDR3 protein: CASSGRITDTQYF. The CDR3 DNA sequence: TGCGCCAGCAGCGGACGGATTACAGATACGCAGTATTTT.